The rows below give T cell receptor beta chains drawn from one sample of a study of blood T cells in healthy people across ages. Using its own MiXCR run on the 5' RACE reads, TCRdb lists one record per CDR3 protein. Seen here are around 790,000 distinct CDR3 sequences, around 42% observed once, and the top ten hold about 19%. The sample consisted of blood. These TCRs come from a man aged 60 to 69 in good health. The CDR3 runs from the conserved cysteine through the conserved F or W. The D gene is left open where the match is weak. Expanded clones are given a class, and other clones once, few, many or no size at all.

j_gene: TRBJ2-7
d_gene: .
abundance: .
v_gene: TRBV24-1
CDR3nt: TGTGCCACCAGTGATTCGGACATTTGGGGGGACGAGCAGTACTTC
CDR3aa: CATSDSDIWGDEQYF

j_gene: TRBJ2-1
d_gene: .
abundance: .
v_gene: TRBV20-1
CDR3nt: TGCAGTGCTAGCCACTTAGCGATTTCCAATGAGCAGTTCTTC
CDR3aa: CSASHLAISNEQFF

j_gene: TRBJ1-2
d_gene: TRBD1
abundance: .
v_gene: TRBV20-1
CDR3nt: TGCAGTGCTAGAGAGTTCAAGGACAGGTTTTATGGCTACACCTTC
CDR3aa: CSAREFKDRFYGYTF

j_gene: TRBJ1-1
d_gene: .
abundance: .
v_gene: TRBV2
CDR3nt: TGTGCCAGCAGTGAAAGGGACATGGCCTCCGAAGCTTTCTTT
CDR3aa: CASSERDMASEAFF

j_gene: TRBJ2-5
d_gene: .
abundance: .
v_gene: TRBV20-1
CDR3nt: TGCAGTGCCCTAGGGGGCGGGGGGTACCAAGAGACCCAGTACTTC
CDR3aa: CSALGGGGYQETQYF

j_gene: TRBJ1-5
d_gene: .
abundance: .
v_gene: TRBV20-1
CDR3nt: TGCAGTGCTAGAGAATCCGGACACAGCAATCAGCCCCAGCATTTT
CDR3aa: CSARESGHSNQPQHF

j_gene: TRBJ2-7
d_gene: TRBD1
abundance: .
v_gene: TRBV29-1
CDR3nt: TGCAGCGTTACCTCCGGGACAGGGGCCTACGAGCAGTACTTC
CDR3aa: CSVTSGTGAYEQYF

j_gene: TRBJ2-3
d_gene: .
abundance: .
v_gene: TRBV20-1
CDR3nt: TGCCGTCGGGTTACGCAGTATTTT
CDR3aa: CRRVTQYF

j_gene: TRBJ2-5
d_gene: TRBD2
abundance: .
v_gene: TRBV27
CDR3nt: TGTGCCAGCAGTCCCCAGGCACTAGCGGGGTTCTCGGAGACCCAGTACTTC
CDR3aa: CASSPQALAGFSETQYF

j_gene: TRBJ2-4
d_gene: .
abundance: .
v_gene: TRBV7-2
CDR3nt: TGTGCCAGCAGCTTAGACAGGGCGGGATGGAACATTCAGTACTTC
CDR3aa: CASSLDRAGWNIQYF

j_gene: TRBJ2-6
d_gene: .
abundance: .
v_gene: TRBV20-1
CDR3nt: TGCAGTGCTAGAGCGGCCAGAGCTGGGGCCAACGCCCTGACTTTC
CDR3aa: CSARAARAGANALTF

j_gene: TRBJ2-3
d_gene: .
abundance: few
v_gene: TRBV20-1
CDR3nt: TGCAGTGCTAGAGGAAGGCAGAAGAAAAACACAGATACGCAGTATTTT
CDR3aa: CSARGRQKKNTDTQYF

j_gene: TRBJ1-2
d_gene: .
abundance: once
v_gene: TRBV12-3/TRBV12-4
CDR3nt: TGTGCCAGCAGCCCTCGGCAGGGTGCCTACCTTAGGGCCGACTATGGCTACACCTTC
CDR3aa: CASSPRQGAYLRADYGYTF

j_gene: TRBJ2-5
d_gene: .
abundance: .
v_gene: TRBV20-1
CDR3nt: TGCAGTGCGGGCGGGGCCGGAAAAGAGACCCAGTACTTC
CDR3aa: CSAGGAGKETQYF

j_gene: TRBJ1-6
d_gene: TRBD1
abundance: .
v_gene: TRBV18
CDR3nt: TGTGCCAGCTCTCAGGACAGGGATAATTCACCCCTCCACTTT
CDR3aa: CASSQDRDNSPLHF

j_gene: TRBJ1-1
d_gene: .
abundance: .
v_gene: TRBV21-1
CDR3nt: TGTGCCAGCAGCAAACGAGATGGACAGGGAAAATCGTTTACTGAAGCTTTCTTT
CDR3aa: CASSKRDGQGKSFTEAFF

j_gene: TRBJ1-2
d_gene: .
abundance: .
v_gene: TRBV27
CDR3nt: TGTGCCAGCAGTTTATTCCCAGGGAATTACTATGGCTACACCTTC
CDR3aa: CASSLFPGNYYGYTF

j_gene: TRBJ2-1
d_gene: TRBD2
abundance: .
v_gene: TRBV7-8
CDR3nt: TGTGCCAGCAGCTCGGGACTAGCGGTAGATGAGCAGTTCTTC
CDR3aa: CASSSGLAVDEQFF

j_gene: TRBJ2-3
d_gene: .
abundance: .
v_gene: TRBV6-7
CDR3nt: TGTGCCAGCAGACAGGAAGGTCTTAGGTCCGATACGCAGTATTTT
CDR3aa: CASRQEGLRSDTQYF

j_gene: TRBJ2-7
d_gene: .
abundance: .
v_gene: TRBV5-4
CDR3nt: TGTGCCAGCAAGGAAGGAGGGGGCCTCTTCAGCGAGCAGTACTTC
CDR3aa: CASKEGGGLFSEQYF

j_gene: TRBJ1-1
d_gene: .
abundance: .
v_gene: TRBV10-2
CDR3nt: TGCGCCAGCAGTGAGGGGGGACAAAGAGCTTTCTTT
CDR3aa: CASSEGGQRAFF

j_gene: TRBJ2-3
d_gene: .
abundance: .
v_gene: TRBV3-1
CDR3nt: TGTGCCAGCAGCCAAGATCTTAGGCTGCACACAGATACGCAGTATTTT
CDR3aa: CASSQDLRLHTDTQYF

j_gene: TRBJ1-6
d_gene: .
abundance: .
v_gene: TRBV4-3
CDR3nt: TGCGCCAGCAGCCAAGAGACAGGAAGCTCCTATAATTCACCCCTCCACTTT
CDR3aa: CASSQETGSSYNSPLHF

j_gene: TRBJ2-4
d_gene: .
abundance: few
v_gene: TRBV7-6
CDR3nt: TGTGCCAGCAGCCCCATAGGTGGAATAGCCAAAAACATTCAGTACTTC
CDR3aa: CASSPIGGIAKNIQYF

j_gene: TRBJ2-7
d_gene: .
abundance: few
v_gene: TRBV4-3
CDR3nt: TGCGCCAGCAGCCAAATGGGTCGTTCGGACGAGCAGTACTTC
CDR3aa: CASSQMGRSDEQYF

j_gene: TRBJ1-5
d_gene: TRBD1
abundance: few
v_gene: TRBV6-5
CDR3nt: TGTGCCAGCAGTTACTCGACCCGGGACAGATATAGCAATCAGCCCCAGCATTTT
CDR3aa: CASSYSTRDRYSNQPQHF

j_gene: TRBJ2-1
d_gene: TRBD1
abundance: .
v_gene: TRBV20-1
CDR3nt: TGCAGTGCTAGAACGGGACAGGGATTGACCAATGAGCAGTTCTTC
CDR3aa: CSARTGQGLTNEQFF

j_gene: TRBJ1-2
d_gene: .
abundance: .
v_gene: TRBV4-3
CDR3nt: TGCGCCAGCAGCCAAGATCGCCATTTACAGGGAGAGGGAGCTGGCTACACCTTC
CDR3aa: CASSQDRHLQGEGAGYTF

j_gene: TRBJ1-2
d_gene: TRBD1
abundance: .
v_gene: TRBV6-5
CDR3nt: TGTGCCAGCAGACGCCAAGGAGGACAGGGAGGTGGCTACACCTTC
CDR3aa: CASRRQGGQGGGYTF

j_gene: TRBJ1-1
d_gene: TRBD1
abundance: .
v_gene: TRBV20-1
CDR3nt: TGCAGTGCTAGAGTGGGGACAGGCACTGAAGCTTTCTTT
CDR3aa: CSARVGTGTEAFF

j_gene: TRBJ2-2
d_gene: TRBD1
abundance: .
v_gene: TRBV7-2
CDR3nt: TGTGCCAGCAGCTACCGGACAGGGGATACCGGGGAGCTGTTTTTT
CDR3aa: CASSYRTGDTGELFF

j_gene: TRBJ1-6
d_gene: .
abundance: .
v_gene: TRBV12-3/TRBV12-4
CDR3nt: TGTGCCAGCAGTTTTCGCCCCCCAACTCTCCACTTT
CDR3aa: CASSFRPPTLHF

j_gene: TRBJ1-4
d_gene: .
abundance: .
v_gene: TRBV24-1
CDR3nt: TGTGCCACCAGTGACCGGGGTCGAGCGCAAGCAACTAATGAAAAACTGTTTTTT
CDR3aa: CATSDRGRAQATNEKLFF

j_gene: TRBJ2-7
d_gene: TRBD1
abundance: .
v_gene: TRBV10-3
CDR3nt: TGTGCCTCCTCGGAAGGGGGCCTGAGCCCCTACGAGCAGTACTTC
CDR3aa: CASSEGGLSPYEQYF

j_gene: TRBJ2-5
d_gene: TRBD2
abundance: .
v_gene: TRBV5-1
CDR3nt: TGCGCCAGCAGCTTACAGACTAGCGGGGGGCCAAGGAACCAAGAGACCCAGTACTTC
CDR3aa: CASSLQTSGGPRNQETQYF

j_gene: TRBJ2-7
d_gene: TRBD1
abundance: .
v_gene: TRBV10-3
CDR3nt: TGTGCCATCAGTGGACAGGGTAGGGGCGAGCAGTACTTC
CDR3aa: CAISGQGRGEQYF

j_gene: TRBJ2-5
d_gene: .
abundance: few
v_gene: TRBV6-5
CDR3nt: TGTGCCAGCAGTTATTCGGGGGGCCAGGGTCATTCCCAGTACTTC
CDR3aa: CASSYSGGQGHSQYF

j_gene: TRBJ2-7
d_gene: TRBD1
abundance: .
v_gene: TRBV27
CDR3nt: TGTGCCAGCCGGGACAGGGGAAGGGGCTACGAGCAGTACTTC
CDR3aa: CASRDRGRGYEQYF

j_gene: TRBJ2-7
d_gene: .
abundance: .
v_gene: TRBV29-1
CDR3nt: TGTAGCGTCGATGACGACAGCTCCTACAAGCAGTACTTC
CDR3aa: CSVDDDSSYKQYF

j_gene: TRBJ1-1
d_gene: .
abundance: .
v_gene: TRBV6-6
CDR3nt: TGTGCCAGCAGCCCGGCCTTGGGGGGGCACACTGAAGCTTTCTTT
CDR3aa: CASSPALGGHTEAFF

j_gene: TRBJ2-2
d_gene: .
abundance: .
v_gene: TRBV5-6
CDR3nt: TGTGCCAGCAGCTTGATAAAAGAGTCGAACACCGGGGAGCTGTTTTTT
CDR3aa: CASSLIKESNTGELFF

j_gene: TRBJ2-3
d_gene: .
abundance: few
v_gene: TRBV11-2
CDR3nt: TGTGCCAGCAGCCCCTCATATTCCACAGATACGCAGTATTTT
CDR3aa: CASSPSYSTDTQYF

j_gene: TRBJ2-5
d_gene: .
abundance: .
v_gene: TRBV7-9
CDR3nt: TGTGCCAGCAGCTCATCCGATAGCGCGGAGACCCAGTACTTC
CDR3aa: CASSSSDSAETQYF

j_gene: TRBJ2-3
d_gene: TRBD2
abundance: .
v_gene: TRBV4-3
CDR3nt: TGCGCCAGCAGCCCCGGACTAGCGGGCAAGGATACGCAGTATTTT
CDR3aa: CASSPGLAGKDTQYF

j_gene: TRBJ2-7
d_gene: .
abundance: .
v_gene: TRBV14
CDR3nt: TGTGCCAGCAGCCAAGCCCCTGGGAGCCCCTGGGAGCAGTACTTC
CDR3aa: CASSQAPGSPWEQYF